The 22 T cell receptor beta chains listed next were all sequenced from one sample in a study of blood T cell repertoires in COVID-19. TCRdb's table, derived via immunoSEQ multiplex PCR, lists solely in-frame clones and lacks some. Of approximately 54,000 clones listed, roughly 81% are singletons. The specimen was peripheral blood. These receptors were collected from a woman aged 60-75 years with acute or convalescent COVID-19.

The chain is built from TRBV5-8 and TRBJ1-1, with TRBD1 matching 8 bases. V gave up 2 bases and J gave up 1 base; unmatched junction bases: 1. CDR3 length equals 14 residues. Germline CDR1 is SGHTS and CDR2 is YDEGEE. The CDR3 region has the DNA TGTGCCAGCAGCTTTGGGACAGGGAACACTGAAGCTTTCTTT. Residues: CASSFGTGNTEAFF.

This chain links TRBV9 with TRBJ2-1; D is perhaps TRBD1 (6 bases). The germline V gene encodes CDR1 SGDLS and CDR2 YYNGEE. This CDR3 has 13 residues. Trimming removed 0 bases at V and 12 bases at J, with 13 bases between. CDR3 residues: CASSVAEQGVQFF. For the CDR3, the DNA is TGTGCCAGCAGCGTAGCCGAACAGGGTGTGCAGTTCTTC.

The rearrangement uses TRBV9 and TRBJ1-6; tentative D call: TRBD1 (6 bases). The V gene lost 0 bases and the J gene lost 5 bases, with 9 bases spanning the gap. Germline loops: CDR1 SGDLS, CDR2 YYNGEE. CDR3 size: 15 residues. The CDR3 DNA reads TGTGCCAGCAGCGTAGCTAGGACAGATAATTCACCCCTCCACTTT. This translates into CASSVARTDNSPLHF.

In DNA form, the CDR3 reads TGTGCCAGCAGCCCGGATGGGGGGAACCAAGAGACCCAGTACTTC. Its translation: CASSPDGGNQETQYF. V is TRBV27 and J is TRBJ2-5; a weak D match, TRBD2 (6 bases). The CDR3 has 15 amino acids. Germline CDR1 MNHEY, CDR2 SMNVEV (reference sequence). Trimming cost V 6 bases and J 0 bases, with 14 bases left between them.

CDR3 nucleotide sequence: TGTGCCAGCAGCGTAGGGTCGCACAGGGGAAACACTGAAGCTTTCTTT. This gives the protein CASSVGSHRGNTEAFF. The chain has TRBV9 and TRBJ1-1; 7 bases map to TRBD1. The CDR3 extends over 16 amino acids. Germline V gives CDR1 SGDLS, CDR2 YYNGEE. With V trimmed by 0 bases and J by 2 bases, 7 bases remained unmatched.

This clone has more than one count but fewer than ten. The genes are TRBV28 and TRBJ1-2, with D perhaps TRBD1 (6 bases). Germline V CDR1 and CDR2: MDHEN, SYDVKM. V lost 5 bases and J 4 bases, leaving 8 bases between the germline ends. The CDR3 has 12 amino acids. The CDR3: CASSGQPYGYTF. The CDR3 region has the DNA TGTGCCAGCAGTGGACAGCCCTATGGCTACACCTTC.

The rearrangement joins TRBV7-6 to TRBJ2-3; TRBD2 agrees at 9 bases. CDR1 and CDR2 (germline): SGHVS, FNYEAQ. The V gene end was trimmed by 6 bases and the J gene end by 2 bases; junction bases not matched to a gene: 6. CDR3 length equals 15 residues. CDR3 bases: TGTGCCAGCAGGCCCGGGACTAGCAACACAGATACGCAGTATTTT. It specifies CASRPGTSNTDTQYF.

The chain links TRBV30 to TRBJ1-1; TRBD1 aligns across 8 bases. The CDR3 totals 11 residues. The ends lost 7 bases at V and 11 bases at J; junction bases unmatched: 9. Germline CDR1 is GTSNPN and CDR2 is SVGIG (reference sequence). The CDR3 sequence: CAFGDRISAFF. The DNA of the CDR3 is TGTGCCTTCGGGGACAGGATCTCGGCTTTCTTT.

This clone was observed a handful of times. This sequence joins TRBV2 and TRBJ1-4; the D gene is possibly TRBD1 (6 bases). The CDR3 has 15 residues. Trimming pared 7 bases from V and 5 bases from J, leaving 17 bases between. Germline V gives CDR1 SNHLY, CDR2 FYNNEI. This CDR3 reads CASTFGQQSNEKLFF. The CDR3 DNA follows: TGTGCCAGCACCTTCGGACAGCAATCAAATGAAAAACTGTTTTTT.

Only a few counts were recorded for this clone. The chain uses TRBV29-1 and TRBJ1-5; no definite D call. Germline V gene lookup returns CDR1 SQVTM and CDR2 ANQGSEA. Trimming removed 4 bases at V and 6 bases at J, with 10 bases between. This CDR3 is 12 amino acids long. The CDR3 is CSVGGSGQPQHF. For the CDR3, the DNA is TGCAGCGTTGGAGGGAGCGGTCAGCCCCAGCATTTT.

The sample holds a few counts of this clone. The chain employs TRBV20-1 and TRBJ1-5; 9 nucleotides line up with TRBD1. The junction had 15 bases not matched to a gene; V was cut back by 3 bases and J by 6 bases. Germline CDR1 is DFQATT and CDR2 is SNEGSKA (reference sequence). The CDR3 covers 17 residues. CDR3 residues: CSASLEGNRGRGQPQHF. CDR3 in DNA: TGCAGTGCTAGTTTGGAGGGGAACAGGGGGCGAGGTCAGCCCCAGCATTTT.

This clone was found once. The chain recombines TRBV6-1 with TRBJ1-5; a weak D match, TRBD1 (5 bases). V lost 3 bases to trimming and J lost 6 bases, with 9 bases between them. CDR1 and CDR2 from the germline V gene are MNHNS and SASEGT. The CDR3 extends over 13 amino acids. The DNA for the CDR3 is TGTGCCAGCAGTGACAGGGCAGGTCAGCCCCAGCATTTT. This translates into CASSDRAGQPQHF.

The chain has TRBV29-1 and TRBJ1-3; D remains ambiguous. The CDR3 extends over 10 amino acids. Per the germline V gene, CDR1 is SQVTM and CDR2 is ANQGSEA. The V end was cut by 4 bases, the J end by 8 bases, with 6 bases between. CDR3 bases: TGCAGCGTTGCGGACTACACCATATATTTT. Translated, it gives CSVADYTIYF.

The chain links TRBV28 to TRBJ2-6, with 8 bases fitting TRBD1. The CDR3 covers 16 residues. The germline V gene has CDR1 MDHEN and CDR2 SYDVKM. V lost 5 bases, J lost 2 bases, and 5 bases stayed unmatched. The DNA of the CDR3 is TGTGCCAGCAGTCCGCCACAGGGGGCTGGGGCCAACGTCCTGACTTTC. Translated: CASSPPQGAGANVLTF.

This clone was observed once. The chain links TRBV2 to TRBJ2-2, with TRBD2 matching 8 bases. V lost 6 bases, J lost 1 base, and 4 bases stayed unmatched. Germline-derived CDR1 and CDR2 are SNHLY and FYNNEI. CDR3 length equals 15 residues. The CDR3 loop reads CASSWTSQNTGELFF. In DNA, the CDR3 is TGTGCCAGCAGCTGGACTAGCCAGAACACCGGGGAGCTGTTTTTT.

The genes are TRBV7-9 and TRBJ1-3, with D possibly being TRBD1 (5 bases). The germline V and J ends were trimmed by 2 bases and 4 bases, with 15 bases remaining between them. There are 16 residues in the CDR3. The germline gives CDR1 SEHNR, CDR2 FQNEAQ (reference sequence). The CDR3 loop reads CASSLSARVVGNTIYF. The CDR3 DNA follows: TGTGCCAGCAGCTTAAGCGCCAGGGTGGTCGGAAACACCATATATTTT.

This chain uses TRBV10-3 with TRBJ1-1; the D gene is possibly TRBD1 (6 bases). Germline values: CDR1 ENHRY, CDR2 SYGVKD. Trimming pared 4 bases from V and 2 bases from J, leaving 14 bases between. This CDR3 contains 15 residues. CDR3 amino acids: CAISGTDILNTEAFF. CDR3 DNA sequence: TGTGCCATCAGTGGGACAGATATTTTAAACACTGAAGCTTTCTTT.

This sequence joins TRBV5-1 and TRBJ1-1; no definite D call. Germline V gene data show CDR1 as SGHRS and CDR2 as YFSETQ. This CDR3 comprises 13 residues. The ends were cut back, 0 bases at V and 7 bases at J, with 10 bases in the middle. This CDR3 reads CASSLAGGLEAFF. DNA for the CDR3: TGCGCCAGCAGCTTGGCCGGCGGACTTGAAGCTTTCTTT.

The rearrangement links TRBV10-2 to TRBJ1-5; 7 bases fit TRBD1. CDR3 length: 14 residues. The germline CDR1 and CDR2 sequences are WSHSY and SAAADI. Unmatched junction bases numbered 5, after V lost 7 bases and J lost 2 bases. The CDR3 here is CASKGGSGNQPQHF. CDR3 coding DNA: TGCGCCAGCAAAGGGGGCTCTGGCAATCAGCCCCAGCATTTT.

This chain connects TRBV5-1 to TRBJ2-1; 10 nucleotides match TRBD2. Germline values: CDR1 SGHRS, CDR2 YFSETQ. V lost 2 bases to trimming and J lost 0 bases; unmatched junction nucleotides: 5. The CDR3 is made up of 17 amino acids. The CDR3 spells CASSLPLAGASYNEQFF. CDR3 coding DNA: TGCGCCAGCAGCTTACCCCTAGCGGGGGCCTCCTACAATGAGCAGTTCTTC.

The rearrangement joins TRBV11-3 to TRBJ2-2, with TRBD2 as a possible D gene (5 bases). The V gene lost 1 base and the J gene lost 5 bases, with 11 bases spanning the gap. Germline V gene data show CDR1 as SGHNT and CDR2 as YENEEA. The CDR3 runs to 15 residues. The CDR3 nucleotides are TGTGCCAGCAGCTTAGGAGGGCCTGGGACCGGGGAGCTGTTTTTT. Translated, it gives CASSLGGPGTGELFF.

The genes are TRBV25-1 and TRBJ1-1, with D possibly being TRBD1 (5 bases). The CDR3 length is 11 residues. The germline V and J ends were trimmed by 2 bases and 14 bases, with 12 bases remaining between them. CDR1 MGHDK and CDR2 SYGVNS come from the germline V gene. The CDR3 here is CASSEAGAVFF. The CDR3 DNA reads TGTGCCAGCAGTGAAGCTGGGGCAGTATTCTTT.